This T cell receptor beta chain was recovered during a study of cytomegalovirus exposure and HLA in healthy donors. The study sampled nominally healthy donors, though unrecorded immune exposures were likely. The study's findings and limits: CMV serostatus stood as the only immune exposure information on hand. According to a later analysis, most TCR beta chains associated with CMV appeared HLA-restricted. The study recorded about 160 TCR beta chains that were cytomegalovirus-associated.

V dropped 1 base and J dropped 5 bases, with 8 bases sitting between them. Germline-derived CDR1 and CDR2 are MGHRA and YSYEKL. This CDR3 has 14 residues. A note on this clone: Antigen: not known.

In the PCR, 60 Vbeta and 13 Jbeta primers were used. Produced via immunoSEQ multiplex PCR; TCRdb's table is partial and in-frame only. This repertoire comprises some 110,000 clones; its ten largest clones make up 6.8%. The sequencing sample was made of PBMCs. This chain uses TRBV4-1 with TRBJ1-4; no reliable D call. The receptor's source is a man aged 40-55 years in good health and CMV-seropositive. The CDR3 region is CASSQVRGNEKLFF. For the CDR3, the DNA is TGCGCCAGCAGCCAAGTTCGGGGAAATGAAAAACTGTTTTTT.